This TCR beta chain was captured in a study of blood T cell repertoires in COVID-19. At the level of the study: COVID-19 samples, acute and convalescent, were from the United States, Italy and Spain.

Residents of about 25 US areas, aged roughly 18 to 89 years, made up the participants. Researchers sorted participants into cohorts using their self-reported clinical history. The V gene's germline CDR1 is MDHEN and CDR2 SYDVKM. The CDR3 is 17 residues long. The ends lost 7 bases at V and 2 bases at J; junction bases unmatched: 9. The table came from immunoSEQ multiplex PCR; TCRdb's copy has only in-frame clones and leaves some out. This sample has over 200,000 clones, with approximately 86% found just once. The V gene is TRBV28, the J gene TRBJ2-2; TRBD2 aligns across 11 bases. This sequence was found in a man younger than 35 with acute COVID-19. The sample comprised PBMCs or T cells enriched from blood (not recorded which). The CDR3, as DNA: TGTGCCAGCACCCAAGGGGGACTAGCGGAAAACACCGGGGAGCTGTTTTTT. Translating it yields CASTQGGLAENTGELFF.